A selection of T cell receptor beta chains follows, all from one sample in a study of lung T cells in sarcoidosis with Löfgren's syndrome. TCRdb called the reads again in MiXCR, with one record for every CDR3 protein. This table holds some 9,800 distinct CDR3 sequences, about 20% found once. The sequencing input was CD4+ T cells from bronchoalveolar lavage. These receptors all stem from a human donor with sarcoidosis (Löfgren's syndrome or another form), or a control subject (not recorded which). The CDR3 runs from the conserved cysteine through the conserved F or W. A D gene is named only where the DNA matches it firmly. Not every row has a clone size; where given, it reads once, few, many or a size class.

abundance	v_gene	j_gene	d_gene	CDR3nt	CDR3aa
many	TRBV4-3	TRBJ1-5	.	TGCGCCAGCAGCCAAGTACGGGGGGGAATTCAGCCCCAGCATTTT	CASSQVRGGIQPQHF
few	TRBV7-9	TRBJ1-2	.	TGTGCCAGCAGCTCCCACAGGGTCGGCTACACCTTC	CASSSHRVGYTF
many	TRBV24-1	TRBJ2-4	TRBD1	TGTGCCACCAGTGATTGGGACAGGGAAAAAAACATTCAGTACTTC	CATSDWDREKNIQYF
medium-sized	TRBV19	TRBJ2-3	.	TGTGCCAGTAGTATCGGGATACGTAGCACAGATACGCAGTATTTT	CASSIGIRSTDTQYF
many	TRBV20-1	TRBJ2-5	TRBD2	TGCAGTGCTCCCGAAATCCTAGCGGGGGAGGAGACCCAGTACTTC	CSAPEILAGEETQYF
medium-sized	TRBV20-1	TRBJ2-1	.	TGCAGTGCTAGATCCGACTGGATCTTGGACAATGAGCAGTTCTTC	CSARSDWILDNEQFF
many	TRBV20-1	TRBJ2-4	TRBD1	TGCAGTGCATCCGACAGGGGGGAAAACATTCAGTACTTC	CSASDRGENIQYF
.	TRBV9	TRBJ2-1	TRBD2	TGTGCCAGCAGCGTAGCGGGGGGAGGGCTGTCCTACAATGAGCAGTTCTTC	CASSVAGGGLSYNEQFF
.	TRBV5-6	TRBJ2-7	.	TGTGCCAGCAGCAGTGCTAGCGTAAGGAGCTCCTACGAGCAGTACTTC	CASSSASVRSSYEQYF
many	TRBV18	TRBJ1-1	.	TGTGCCAGCTCACCACTACAGACCAACACTGAAGCTTTCTTT	CASSPLQTNTEAFF
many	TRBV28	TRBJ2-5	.	TGTGCCAGCAGTTTGGGACTCAGGGGTCAAGAGACCCAGTACTTC	CASSLGLRGQETQYF
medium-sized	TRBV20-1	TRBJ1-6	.	TGCAGTGCCGCCCCCCCAAGCTCCTATAATTCACCCCTCCACTTT	CSAAPPSSYNSPLHF
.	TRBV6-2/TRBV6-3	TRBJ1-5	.	TGTGCCAACAGTTACAGGGACAATCAGCCCCAGCATTTT	CANSYRDNQPQHF
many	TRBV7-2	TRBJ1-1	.	TGTGCCAGCAGCGCCCGTCAGGGGTCGAACACTGAAGCTTTCTTT	CASSARQGSNTEAFF
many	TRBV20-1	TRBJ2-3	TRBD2	TGCAGTGCCCCGCCCAGCGGGGGGTGGGCAAGCACAGATACGCAGTATTTT	CSAPPSGGWASTDTQYF
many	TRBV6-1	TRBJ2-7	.	TGTGCCAGCAGTTCGACCCCAGCCTACGAGCAGTACTTC	CASSSTPAYEQYF
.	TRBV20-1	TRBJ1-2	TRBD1	TGCATTTCTAGGGATACAGGGGGCAACTATGGCTACACCTTC	CISRDTGGNYGYTF
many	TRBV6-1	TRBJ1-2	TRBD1	TGTGCCAGCAGTGAGATGACAGGGGTTGGAAGGGTTGGCTACACCTTC	CASSEMTGVGRVGYTF
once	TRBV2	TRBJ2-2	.	TGTGCCAGCAGAGCGGAATCAAACACCGTGAAGCTGTTTTTT	CASRAESNTVKLFF
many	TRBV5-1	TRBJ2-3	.	TGCGCCAGCAGCTTGGTCGCCACAGATACGCAGTATTTT	CASSLVATDTQYF
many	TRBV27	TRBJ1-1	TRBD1	TGTGCCAGCAGTTTATCGGGGGCAGGGGGGTTCTTAGGAACTGAAGCTTTCTTT	CASSLSGAGGFLGTEAFF
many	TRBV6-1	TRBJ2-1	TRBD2	TGTGCCAGCAGCACAGGACTAGCGGGAGGGGATGAGCAGTTCTTC	CASSTGLAGGDEQFF
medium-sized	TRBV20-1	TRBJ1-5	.	TGCAGTGCTGCGGATAGCAATCAGCCCCAGCATTTT	CSAADSNQPQHF
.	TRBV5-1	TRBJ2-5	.	TGCGCCAGCAGCTTGGACTTGGGCCAAGAGACCCAGTACTTC	CASSLDLGQETQYF
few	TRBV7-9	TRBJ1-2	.	TGTGCCAGCAGTAGGGTTGACTATGGCTACACCTTC	CASSRVDYGYTF
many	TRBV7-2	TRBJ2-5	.	TGTGCCAGCAGTCCGGCCGGGGCCGACGTGGGGACCCAGTACTTC	CASSPAGADVGTQYF
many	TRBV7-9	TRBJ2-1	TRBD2	TGTGCCAGCAGCTCTACGGGACTAGCGGACGACAATGAGCAGTTCTTC	CASSSTGLADDNEQFF
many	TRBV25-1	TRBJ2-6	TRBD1	TGTGCCAGCAGTGCGGAGCCGGGACAGGATACCTCTGGGGCCAACGTCCTGACTTTC	CASSAEPGQDTSGANVLTF
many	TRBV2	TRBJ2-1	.	TGTGCCAGCAGTGAATCGGTCGGGATCTACAATGAGCAGTTCTTC	CASSESVGIYNEQFF
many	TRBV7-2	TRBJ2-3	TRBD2	TGTGCCAGCAGCGTTAGCGGGAGTCCGACAGATACGCAGTATTTT	CASSVSGSPTDTQYF
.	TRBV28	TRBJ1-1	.	TGTGCCAGCAGTTTAATCGGGGTTCTGTCTTGGAACACTGGAGTTTTCTTT	CASSLIGVLSWNTGVFF
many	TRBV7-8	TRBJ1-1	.	TGTGCCAGCAGCTTAGTTGGCGGGGTTGGGGGCACTGAAGCTTTCTTT	CASSLVGGVGGTEAFF
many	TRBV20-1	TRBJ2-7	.	TGCAGTGCTTTGGGGGGAGTCTACGAGCAGTACTTC	CSALGGVYEQYF
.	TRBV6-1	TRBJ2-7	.	TGTACCAGCAGTGAAGGATCGGGAGATAGCGGCTACGAGCAGTACTTC	CTSSEGSGDSGYEQYF
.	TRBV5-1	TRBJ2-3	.	TGCGCCAGCAGCTTGGCCCCACAGGGCCGAACAGATACGCGGTATTTT	CASSLAPQGRTDTRYF
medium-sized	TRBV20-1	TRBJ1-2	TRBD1	TGCAGTGCTAGGGATACAGGGGGCAACTATGGCTACACCTTC	CSARDTGGNYGYTF
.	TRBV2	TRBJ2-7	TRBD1	TGTGCCGGCAGGGGACAGGGGGGAAGTGAGCAGTACTTC	CAGRGQGGSEQYF
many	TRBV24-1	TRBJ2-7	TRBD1	TGTGCCACCAGTGACTCCGGGACAGGCAGCTCCTACGAGCAGTACTTC	CATSDSGTGSSYEQYF
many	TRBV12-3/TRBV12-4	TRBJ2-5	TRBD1	TGTGCCAGCAGTTTAGCGAGGGGGCCTCGGGCAGAGACCCAGTACTTC	CASSLARGPRAETQYF
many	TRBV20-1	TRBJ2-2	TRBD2	TGCAGTGCTAGAGATCTGAGTAGCGGGGGGGACACCGGGGAGCTGTTTTTT	CSARDLSSGGDTGELFF
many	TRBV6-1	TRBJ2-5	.	TGTGCCAGCAGTGACTGGGCCCGAGAGACCCAGTACTTC	CASSDWARETQYF